Listed below are T cell receptor beta chains from one sample, sequenced in a study of T cell responses to AZD1222 COVID-19 vaccine. Sequencing used immunoSEQ multiplex PCR; TCRdb keeps in-frame clones, though not all of them. The sample shows over 60,000 clones, 80% to 90% of them seen only once. The sample consisted of peripheral blood, taken on day 0 of AZD1222 vaccination. These receptors were collected from an adult in good health. CDR3s include the opening cysteine and the closing phenylalanine or tryptophan. The D gene is left open where the match is weak. Where a row states a size, it is once, few, many or the class of an expanded clone; other rows omit it.

J | V | D | size | CDR3 | DNA
TRBJ1-1 | TRBV29-1 | NA | few | CSSNSGRGNTEAFF | TGCAGCTCAAACTCGGGACGGGGTAACACTGAAGCTTTCTTT
TRBJ1-2 | TRBV9 | NA | NA | CASSVGTNYGYTF | TGTGCCAGCAGCGTAGGAACAAATTATGGCTACACCTTC
TRBJ1-5 | TRBV4-1 | NA | NA | CASSQEERGGQPQHF | TGCGCCAGCAGCCAAGAAGAAAGGGGAGGTCAGCCCCAGCATTTT
TRBJ1-2 | TRBV10-3 | TRBD1 | few | CATWDRGRGSHTF | TGTGCCACCTGGGACAGGGGGCGAGGATCGCACACCTTC
TRBJ2-5 | TRBV10-3 | TRBD1 | NA | CAISEIGQGVQETQYF | TGTGCCATCAGTGAGATCGGACAGGGAGTCCAAGAGACCCAGTACTTC
TRBJ1-2 | TRBV2 | TRBD1 | NA | CASSDWGQGVKGYTF | TGTGCCAGCAGTGATTGGGGACAGGGCGTGAAAGGCTACACCTTC
TRBJ1-2 | TRBV6-1 | NA | NA | CASSEASPGPGGYTF | TGTGCCAGCAGTGAAGCGTCCCCGGGACCGGGTGGCTACACCTTC
TRBJ2-5 | TRBV7-6 | NA | NA | CASSLGVREEETQYF | TGTGCCAGCAGCTTAGGGGTCAGGGAAGAAGAGACCCAGTACTTC
TRBJ2-1 | TRBV4-1 | NA | once | CASSRQLRGVTPYNEQFF | TGCGCCAGCAGCCGTCAGCTAAGGGGGGTTACTCCTTACAATGAGCAGTTCTTC
TRBJ2-7 | TRBV10-1 | NA | NA | CASSDQTGTYEQYF | TGCGCCAGCAGTGACCAGACAGGTACCTACGAGCAGTACTTC
TRBJ2-6 | TRBV2 | NA | NA | CASYSGANVLTF | TGTGCCAGCTACTCTGGGGCCAACGTCCTGACTTTC
TRBJ2-7 | TRBV14 | NA | NA | CASSQGNAYEQYF | TGTGCCAGCAGCCAGGGGAACGCCTACGAGCAGTACTTC
TRBJ2-5 | TRBV3-1/TRBV3-2 | NA | once | CASSQNPGGAGGSETQYF | TGTGCCAGCAGCCAAAACCCCGGCGGGGCAGGTGGCAGCGAGACCCAGTACTTC
TRBJ2-3 | TRBV27 | NA | NA | CATAAVGTDTQYF | TGTGCCACCGCCGCCGTGGGCACAGATACGCAGTATTTT
TRBJ2-1 | TRBV7-2 | TRBD1 | NA | CASSQRDRSHNEQFF | TGTGCCAGCAGCCAAAGGGACAGATCCCACAATGAGCAGTTCTTC
TRBJ2-2 | TRBV9 | NA | NA | CASSVGELSSGELFF | TGTGCCAGCAGCGTAGGAGAGCTTTCCTCCGGGGAGCTGTTTTTT
TRBJ1-2 | TRBV7-8 | NA | NA | CASSSNPGASGYTF | TGTGCCAGCAGCTCCAATCCGGGAGCCTCCGGCTACACCTTC
TRBJ1-5 | TRBV7-6 | TRBD1 | NA | CASSPGQGNQPQHF | TGTGCCAGCAGCCCAGGACAGGGCAATCAGCCCCAGCATTTT
TRBJ1-2 | TRBV9 | NA | NA | CASSVGGADYGYTF | TGTGCCAGCAGCGTAGGTGGGGCGGACTATGGCTACACCTTC
TRBJ2-7 | TRBV4-3 | TRBD1 | few | CASSHGTGETYEQYF | TGCGCCAGCAGCCACGGGACAGGGGAAACCTACGAGCAGTACTTC
TRBJ2-2 | TRBV28 | NA | once | CASSTYRDNGELFF | TGTGCCAGCAGTACATACAGGGATAACGGGGAGCTGTTTTTT
TRBJ1-3 | TRBV21-1 | NA | NA | CASSKKYSGNTIYF | TGTGCCAGCAGCAAGAAGTACTCTGGAAACACCATATATTTT